The 7 T cell receptor beta chains presented below share a single source sample, sequenced in a study of cytomegalovirus exposure and HLA in healthy donors. The primer mix had 60 Vbeta and 13 Jbeta primers. Profiling relied on immunoSEQ multiplex PCR, and the TCRdb table lists in-frame clones only, not all of them. The table has around 100,000 clones, roughly 70% seen once; the top ten hold about 16%. Sequenced material: PBMCs. These receptors originate from a woman aged 18-35 years in good health and CMV-seropositive.

The chain combines TRBV9 with TRBJ1-4; TRBD1 aligns across 9 bases. The CDR3 is made up of 15 amino acids. From germline, CDR1 is SGDLS and CDR2 YYNGEE. V shed 2 bases and J 5 bases; nucleotides not matched to a gene: 4. The CDR3 is CASSVGTGWNEKLFF. CDR3 nucleotide sequence: TGTGCCAGCAGCGTCGGGACAGGGTGGAATGAAAAACTGTTTTTT.

CDR3 region: CASSYSGADTQYF. The CDR3 DNA is TGTGCCAGCAGCTACAGCGGGGCGGATACGCAGTATTTT. This chain connects TRBV7-3 to TRBJ2-3; 7 bases are shared with TRBD2. Trimming took 4 bases from V and 6 from J; bases not matched to a gene: 4. Germline V gene lookup returns CDR1 SGHTA and CDR2 FQGTGA. The CDR3 contains 13 residues.

The chain uses TRBV5-4 and TRBJ2-7, with a weak D call TRBD1 (5 bases). The V gene's germline CDR1 is SGHNT and CDR2 YYREEE (reference sequence). Deletions cut 2 bases from V and 7 bases from J, with 16 bases between. This CDR3 contains 14 residues. Written as DNA, the CDR3 is TGTGCCAGCAGCTTCTTTTGGGGCTCGGGTGAGCAGTACTTC. Protein product: CASSFFWGSGEQYF.

The rearrangement links TRBV7-2 to TRBJ2-1; D is possibly TRBD1 (5 bases). V shed 4 bases and J shed 9 bases, with 13 bases lying between them. The CDR3 has 13 residues. The germline V gene has CDR1 SGHTA and CDR2 FQGNSA. CDR3 in DNA: TGTGCCAGCAGCTCCAGGGCCTCGGGTGAGCAGTTCTTC. This translates into CASSSRASGEQFF.

This clone was found a few times. This chain connects TRBV7-2 to TRBJ2-3; D gene unclear. CDR3 length: 12 residues. Germline V gives CDR1 SGHTA, CDR2 FQGNSA. V gave up 5 bases and J gave up 0 bases, with 3 bases separating them. The CDR3 DNA reads as TGTGCCAGCAGCGTAAGCACAGATACGCAGTATTTT. This translates into CASSVSTDTQYF.

This chain joins TRBV6-1 and TRBJ2-7, with D unresolved. The CDR3 contains 14 residues. V shed 3 bases and J shed 2 bases, with 11 bases lying between them. From germline, CDR1 is MNHNS and CDR2 SASEGT. CDR3 sequence: CASSELRGPYEQYF. CDR3 nucleotides: TGTGCCAGCAGTGAGCTACGAGGCCCCTACGAGCAGTACTTC.

This chain connects TRBV7-8 to TRBJ1-2; the D is unclear. This CDR3 is 14 amino acids long. V lost 2 bases, J lost 6 bases, and 13 bases lay in between. Germline V gene data show CDR1 as SGHVS and CDR2 as FQNEAQ. The CDR3 here is CASSLFHPGDGYTF. The CDR3 nucleotides read TGTGCCAGCAGCTTATTCCATCCGGGAGATGGCTACACCTTC.